The next 9 T cell receptor beta chains were all read from a single sample in a study of cytomegalovirus exposure and HLA in healthy donors. Primers: 60 Vbeta forward and 13 Jbeta reverse. Libraries were prepared by immunoSEQ multiplex PCR; TCRdb keeps only in-frame clonotypes and omits some of them. The sample yields about 160,000 clones, less than 90% seen once. The source material was PBMCs. The receptors here all came from a man aged 18 to 30 in good health and CMV-seronegative.

The chain joins TRBV4-1 to TRBJ2-3; 11 bases map to TRBD2. The V gene end was trimmed by 6 bases and the J gene end by 5 bases; junction bases not matched to a gene: 10. Germline values: CDR1 MGHRA, CDR2 YSYEKL. CDR3 length: 16 amino acids. The CDR3 nucleotides read TGCGCCAGCAGGCTCAATAGCGGGAGGGCCGAAGATACGCAGTATTTT. It yields the protein CASRLNSGRAEDTQYF.

The chain uses TRBV9 and TRBJ1-2; D remains unclear. CDR3 length equals 15 residues. With 4 bases removed from V and 2 bases from J, the gap between germline ends came to 15 bases. The V gene's germline CDR1 is SGDLS and CDR2 YYNGEE. This CDR3 is CASSSHGGENYGYTF. The DNA of the CDR3 is TGTGCCAGCAGCTCCCACGGCGGTGAGAACTATGGCTACACCTTC. The variable domain in full, completed from reference TRBV9 and TRBJ1-2, reads DSGVTQTPKHLITATGQRVTLRCSPRSGDLSVYWYQQSLDQGLQFLIQYYNGEERAKGNILERFSAQQFPDLHSELNLSSLELGDSALYFCASSSHGGENYGYTFGSGTRLTVV.

The V gene is TRBV4-2, the J gene TRBJ1-3, with 8 bases aligning to TRBD1. Germline V lookup: CDR1 LGHNA, CDR2 YNFKEQ. This CDR3 is built from 17 residues. J lost 0 bases, V lost 5 bases, and 9 bases had no gene match. The CDR3 loop reads CASSYTQGGVSGNTIYF. DNA of the CDR3: TGTGCCAGCAGCTACACACAGGGGGGGGTCTCTGGAAACACCATATATTTT.

V gene TRBV6-5 combines with J gene TRBJ2-2; D is ambiguous. V lost 2 bases and J 5 bases, leaving 6 bases between the germline ends. Germline assignment: CDR1 MNHEY and CDR2 SVGAGI. The length of the CDR3 is 13 residues. The CDR3 loop is CASSYAETGELFF. CDR3 nucleotide sequence: TGTGCCAGCAGTTACGCGGAGACCGGGGAGCTGTTTTTT.

This chain connects TRBV30 to TRBJ2-7; D not certain. The V end lost 1 base, the J end lost 3 bases, and 4 bases lay between the germline ends. The CDR3 sequence is 11 residues long. CDR1 and CDR2 from the germline V gene are GTSNPN and SVGIG (reference sequence). CDR3 sequence (DNA): TGTGCCTGGAGTGCAGGCTACGAGCAGTACTTC. This sequence encodes CAWSAGYEQYF.

This chain links TRBV2 with TRBJ2-4; TRBD1 agrees at 7 bases. The junction had 8 bases not matched to a gene; V was cut back by 6 bases and J by 0 bases. The germline gives CDR1 SNHLY, CDR2 FYNNEI. This CDR3 region has 16 residues. CDR3: CASRRTGALAKNIQYF. The CDR3 nucleotides read TGTGCCAGCAGACGCACAGGGGCGCTAGCCAAAAACATTCAGTACTTC.

The V call is TRBV5-5, the J call TRBJ1-6; D gene ambiguous. This CDR3 contains 17 residues. Germline V lookup: CDR1 SGHKS, CDR2 YYEKEE (reference sequence). The V gene lost 0 bases and the J gene lost 0 bases, with 10 bases spanning the gap. DNA for the CDR3: TGTGCCAGCAGCTTGGTTCCGTCGAGCTCCTATAATTCACCCCTCCACTTT. It specifies CASSLVPSSSYNSPLHF.

This chain joins TRBV2 and TRBJ2-5, with a tentative D call TRBD2 (6 bases). The end of the DNA aligns better with TRBJ2-7, so the J call may be wrong. Germline V gene sequence: CDR1 SNHLY, CDR2 FYNNEI. The CDR3 loop spans 14 amino acids. CDR3 nucleotides: TGTGCCATACTAGGAGGGGAAGGAGTATACGAGCAGTACTTC. Amino acids: CAILGGEGVYEQYF.

The chain joins TRBV19 to TRBJ1-2; D remains unclear. CDR3 length: 13 amino acids. The germline V and J ends were trimmed by 3 bases and 2 bases, with 7 bases remaining between them. Germline loops: CDR1 LNHDA, CDR2 SQIVND (reference sequence). The CDR3 nucleotides are TGTGCCAGTAGTATTTCCGGGAACTATGGCTACACCTTC. It specifies CASSISGNYGYTF.